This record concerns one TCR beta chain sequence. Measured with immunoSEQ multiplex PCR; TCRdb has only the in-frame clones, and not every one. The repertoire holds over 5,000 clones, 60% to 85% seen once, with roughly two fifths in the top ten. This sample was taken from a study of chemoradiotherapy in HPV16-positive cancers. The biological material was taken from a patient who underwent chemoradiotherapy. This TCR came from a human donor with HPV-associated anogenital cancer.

The CDR3 DNA is TGTGCCAGCGAGGGGCGATACACAGATACGCAGTATTTT. Translating it yields CASEGRYTDTQYF. The chain links TRBV7-8 to TRBJ2-3; either TRBD1 or TRBD2 may supply D (5 bases each). This CDR3 contains 13 residues. With 8 bases removed from V and 2 bases from J, the gap between germline ends came to 11 bases. The germline CDR1 and CDR2 sequences are SGHVS and FQNEAQ.